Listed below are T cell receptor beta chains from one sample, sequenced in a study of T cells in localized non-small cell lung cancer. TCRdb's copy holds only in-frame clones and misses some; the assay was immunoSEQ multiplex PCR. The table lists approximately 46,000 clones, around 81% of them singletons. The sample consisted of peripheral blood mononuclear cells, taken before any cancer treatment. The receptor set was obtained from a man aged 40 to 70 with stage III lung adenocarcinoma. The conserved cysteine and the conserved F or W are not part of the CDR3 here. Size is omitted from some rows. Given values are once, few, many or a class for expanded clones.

ASSQDLGLGGDTQY TRBV4-2 - TRBJ2-3
ASSLSQGVETQY TRBV7-9 - TRBJ2-5
ASSLNGPTLSGELF TRBV7-8 few TRBJ2-2
AISQGGTGGEGTQY TRBV10-3 - TRBJ2-5
ASSSPQTGYEQY TRBV7-8 medium-sized TRBJ2-7
ASSLTTASYEQY TRBV27 medium-sized TRBJ2-7
AWTPGLAGLTGELF TRBV30 - TRBJ2-2
ASSLRRINSGANVLT TRBV7-2 once TRBJ2-6
ASSQFRDSSTDTQY TRBV14 once TRBJ2-3
ATSDRTVTNNEQF TRBV15 - TRBJ2-1
ASRPFGVEQF TRBV2 - TRBJ2-1
ASSEIPSLWTGNEQF TRBV6-1 - TRBJ2-1
AWSEFRNQPQH TRBV30 - TRBJ1-5
ASSLDRPYGGYT TRBV5-1 - TRBJ1-2
ASLRDRVSTGELF TRBV6-6 - TRBJ2-2
ASSQGEGGSYEQY TRBV4-1 - TRBJ2-7